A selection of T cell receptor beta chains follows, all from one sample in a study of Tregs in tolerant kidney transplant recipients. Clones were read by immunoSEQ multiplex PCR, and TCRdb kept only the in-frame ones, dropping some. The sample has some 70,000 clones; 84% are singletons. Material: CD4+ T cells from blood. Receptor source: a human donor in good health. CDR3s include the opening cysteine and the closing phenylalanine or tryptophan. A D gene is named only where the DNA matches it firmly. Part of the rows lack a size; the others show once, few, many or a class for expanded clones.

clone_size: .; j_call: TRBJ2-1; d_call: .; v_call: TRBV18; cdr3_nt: TGTGCCAGCTCACGAGGAGCTACTTACTACAATGAGCAGTTCTTC; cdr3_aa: CASSRGATYYNEQFF
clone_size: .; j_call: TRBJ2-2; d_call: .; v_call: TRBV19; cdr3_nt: TGTGCCAGTAGTCTGACTATCGTGGGGGAGCTGTTTTTT; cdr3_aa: CASSLTIVGELFF
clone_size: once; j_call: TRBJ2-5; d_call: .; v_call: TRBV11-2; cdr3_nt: TGTGCCAGCAGCGGGGGGCTGGAGGAGACCCAGTACTTC; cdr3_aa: CASSGGLEETQYF
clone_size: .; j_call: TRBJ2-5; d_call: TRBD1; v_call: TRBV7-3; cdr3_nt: TGTGCCAGCAGTCCCAGAGGGGACAGGCAAGAGACCCAGTACTTC; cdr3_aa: CASSPRGDRQETQYF
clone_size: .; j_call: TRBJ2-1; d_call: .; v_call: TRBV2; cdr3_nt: TGTGCCAGCCAGGGCAATTACAATGAGCAGTTCTTC; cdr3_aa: CASQGNYNEQFF
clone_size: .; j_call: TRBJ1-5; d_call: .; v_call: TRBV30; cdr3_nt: TGTGCCTGGAGTACGGGCCAGGGAGTCCAGCCCCAGCATTTT; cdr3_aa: CAWSTGQGVQPQHF
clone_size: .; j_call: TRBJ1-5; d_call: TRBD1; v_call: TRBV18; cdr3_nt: TGTGCCAGCTCACACAGACAGGGTCTAGGTCAGCCCCAGCATTTT; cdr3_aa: CASSHRQGLGQPQHF
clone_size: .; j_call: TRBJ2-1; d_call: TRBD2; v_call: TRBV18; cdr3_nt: TGTGCCAGCTCACCAACTAGCGGGCAATACAATGAGCAGTTCTTC; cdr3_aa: CASSPTSGQYNEQFF
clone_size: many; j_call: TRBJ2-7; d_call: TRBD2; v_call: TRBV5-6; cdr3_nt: TGTGCCAGCAGCTTGACCCCGGCGGGGGGGCCCTACGAGCAGTACTTC; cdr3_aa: CASSLTPAGGPYEQYF
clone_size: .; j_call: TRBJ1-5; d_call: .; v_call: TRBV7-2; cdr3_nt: TGTGCCAGCCTCCGGGGAGATGGATATGGCAATCAGCCCCAGCATTTT; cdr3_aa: CASLRGDGYGNQPQHF
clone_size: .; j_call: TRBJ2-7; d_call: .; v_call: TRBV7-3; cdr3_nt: TGTGCCAGCAGCTTCCTCAAGGGGAGCGAGCAGTACTTC; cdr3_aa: CASSFLKGSEQYF